Presented here are 11 T cell receptor beta chains from one specimen sequenced in a study of T cells in Graves' hyperthyroidism and ophthalmopathy. RNA transcripts were the template for amplifying TCR beta CDR3 regions. The HTBI primer set was used in a first-round RT-PCR of the TCR CDR3. TCRdb fed the multiplex PCR reads into MiXCR, producing one record per CDR3 protein. Altogether some 560,000 distinct CDR3 sequences are present, approximately 15% being singletons, with the ten largest covering around 7.5%. Sequencing used blood. These receptor sequences come from a woman in her 30s with Graves' hyperthyroidism.

This clonotype was counted a few times. The chain links TRBV12-3 or TRBV12-4 to TRBJ1-2, with 7 bases lining up with TRBD1. The length of the CDR3 is 19 residues. The V gene end was trimmed by 2 bases and the J gene end by 1 base; junction bases not matched to a gene: 16. The chain's CDR3 is CASSLWLGLGQPFNYGYTF. CDR3 coding DNA: TGTGCCAGCAGTTTATGGTTGGGGCTGGGACAGCCTTTTAACTATGGCTACACCTTC.

The chain has TRBV6-1 and TRBJ2-5; 7 bases map to TRBD2. This CDR3 has 15 residues. Germline CDR1 MNHNS, CDR2 SASEGT. V lost 2 bases and J lost 2; bases outside the gene matches: 5. The CDR3 here is CASSESSGTQETQYF. CDR3 DNA sequence: TGTGCCAGCAGTGAATCTAGCGGCACTCAAGAGACCCAGTACTTC.

The chain couples TRBV6-2 or TRBV6-3 to TRBJ2-2, with unresolved D. This CDR3 region has 14 residues. V was shortened by 0 bases and J by 6 bases, with 8 bases between the two germline ends. The germline V gene has CDR1 MNHEY and CDR2 SVGEGT. The CDR3 nucleotides read TGTGCCAGCAGTTACTCGGAGCGAGCCGGGGAGCTGTTTTTT. Its translation: CASSYSERAGELFF.

This clonotype was seen repeatedly, ten times or more. The chain recombines TRBV7-9 with TRBJ2-7; TRBD1 matches 8 bases. The CDR3 runs to 15 residues. V was pared by 4 bases and J by 5 bases, with 10 bases of the junction left unmatched. In germline, CDR1 is SEHNR, CDR2 FQNEAQ (reference sequence). Here the CDR3 DNA reads TGTGCCAGCAGCTCGTTTAAAGGACAGGGAAACGAGCAGTACTTC. The encoded protein is CASSSFKGQGNEQYF.

This clonotype was seen at least ten times. This chain uses TRBV20-1 with TRBJ2-5; D might be TRBD2 (6 bases). The CDR3 is 11 residues long. CDR1 DFQATT and CDR2 SNEGSKA come from the germline V gene (reference sequence). Trimming removed 5 bases from V and 5 bases from J, with 9 bases in between. This CDR3 is CSALRGETQYF. DNA of the CDR3: TGCAGTGCTCTACGGGGGGAGACCCAGTACTTC.

The CDR3 region is CASSYRQGFGSEQFF. The CDR3 DNA follows: TGTGCCAGCAGTTACCGACAGGGCTTTGGTAGTGAGCAGTTCTTC. The rearrangement joins TRBV12-3 or TRBV12-4 to TRBJ2-1, with 7 bases matching TRBD1. This CDR3 has 15 amino acids. V was clipped by 4 bases and J by 9 bases; unmatched bases: 12.

At least ten counts were recorded for this clonotype. The V gene is TRBV18, the J gene TRBJ1-1; no clear D. This CDR3 spans 12 amino acids. Germline-derived CDR1 and CDR2 are KGHSH and LQKENI. V shed 2 bases and J shed 6 bases, with 7 bases lying between them. CDR3 bases: TGTGCCAGCTCACCAGGCGCGGCTGAAGCTTTCTTT. Amino acids: CASSPGAAEAFF.

The rearrangement joins TRBV7-9 to TRBJ1-4; maybe TRBD1 (6 bases). Per germline, CDR1 SEHNR and CDR2 FQNEAQ (reference sequence). Trimming took 0 bases from V and 6 from J, leaving 8 bases between them. The CDR3 length is 14 residues. CDR3 in amino acids: CASSLAGGDEKLFF. For the CDR3, the DNA is TGTGCCAGCAGCTTAGCTGGGGGCGATGAAAAACTGTTTTTT.

This clonotype was seen only a few times. The chain links TRBV7-9 to TRBJ2-7; no reliable D call. Germline values: CDR1 SEHNR, CDR2 FQNEAQ (reference sequence). V was cut by 5 bases and J by 5 bases, with 16 bases left in between. The CDR3 spans 14 residues. The CDR3 loop is CASSPYPEKNEQYF. The CDR3 region has the DNA TGTGCCAGCAGCCCATACCCGGAGAAAAACGAGCAGTACTTC.

In its sample, this clonotype was seen many times. V usage is TRBV20-1 and J usage is TRBJ2-1, with D uncertain. The germline V gene has CDR1 DFQATT and CDR2 SNEGSKA (reference sequence). Trimming left V 3 bases short and J 7 bases short, with 13 bases between. The length of the CDR3 is 13 residues. The CDR3 spells CSASSSWANEQFF. CDR3 bases: TGCAGTGCTAGCTCTTCTTGGGCTAATGAGCAGTTCTTC.

The rearrangement joins TRBV28 to TRBJ2-2; TRBD1 agrees at 7 bases. Trimming took 7 bases from V and 4 from J; bases not matched to a gene: 3. Germline values: CDR1 MDHEN, CDR2 SYDVKM. The CDR3 totals 13 residues. The CDR3 coding sequence is TGTGCCAGCAAACCAGGGGGCACCGGGGAGCTGTTTTTT. As protein: CASKPGGTGELFF.